These 7 T cell receptor beta chains originate from one sample sequenced in a study of monozygotic twins with inflammatory bowel disease. For each CDR3 protein, TCRdb gives one entry from its re-call of the 5' RACE reads, without DNA. The table for this sample gives fewer than 450,000 distinct CDR3 sequences. The sample consisted of blood. The receptors derive from a human donor with ulcerative colitis or Crohn's disease, or a healthy co-twin of an affected twin (not recorded which).

The gene calls are TRBV5-1 and TRBJ2-1; as DNA is missing, the TRBD1 call by TCRdb cannot be tested. This CDR3 spans 15 amino acids. Germline loops: CDR1 SGHRS, CDR2 YFSETQ. This chain's CDR3 is CASSGSGGDYNEQFF.

V is TRBV7-7 and J is TRBJ2-2; checking the TCRdb D call of TRBD1 is not possible without DNA. Germline V gene lookup returns CDR1 SSHAT and CDR2 FNYEAQ (reference sequence). The CDR3 covers 15 residues. CDR3 in amino acids: CASSHNRGYGGELFF.

The chain has TRBV21-1 and TRBJ2-3; TCRdb indicates TRBD2, and absent DNA this call remains unverified. TRBV21-1 is labeled a pseudogene. This CDR3 spans 15 amino acids. This CDR3 reads CASSKEKRGTDTQYF.

The chain recombines TRBV5-1 with TRBJ2-7; the TCRdb call, TRBD1, lacks DNA for checking. This CDR3 region has 14 residues. Per the germline V gene, CDR1 is SGHRS and CDR2 is YFSETQ. Here the CDR3 reads CASSSDSESYEQYF.

The V and J genes are TRBV5-1 and TRBJ2-1; TCRdb's assignment of TRBD2 cannot be checked, as there is no DNA. Germline CDR1 and CDR2: SGHRS and YFSETQ. The CDR3 runs to 16 residues. CDR3 residues: CASSLASSATYNEQFF.

The chain recombines TRBV20-1 with TRBJ2-1; without DNA, the TCRdb call of TRBD2 cannot be checked. The CDR3 runs 14 residues. Germline lookup yields CDR1 DFQATT and CDR2 SNEGSKA (reference sequence). The CDR3 here is CSAPIPPSYNEQFF.

The chain is built from TRBV18 and TRBJ2-5; lacking DNA, the TRBD1 call made by TCRdb goes unchecked. CDR3 length: 16 residues. Germline V gene sequence: CDR1 KGHSH, CDR2 LQKENI. The chain's CDR3 is CASSPLDRGQQETQYF.